These 17 T cell receptor beta chains were all obtained from the same sample, sequenced in a study of blood T cell repertoires in COVID-19. Assay: immunoSEQ multiplex PCR; the TCRdb copy retains only in-frame clones and omits some. This sample has 35,000 to 45,000 clones, with around 90% found just once. Source material: peripheral blood. These receptors all come from a human donor in a cohort sampled during active COVID-19.

On this clone itself: The conserved phenylalanine or tryptophan is not found at the CDR3 terminus, so this likely reflects a read error. The V and J genes are TRBV5-4 and TRBJ2-7; D is undetermined. Germline V gene sequence: CDR1 SGHNT, CDR2 YYREEE (reference sequence). The ends were cut back, 3 bases at V and 3 bases at J, with 4 bases in the middle. This CDR3 has 11 amino acids. CDR3: CASSYYYEQYL. CDR3 bases: TGTGCCAGCAGCTACTACTACGAGCAGTACCTC.

The V call is TRBV27, the J call TRBJ2-2, with 10 bases fitting TRBD2. After removal of 8 bases from V and 2 bases from J, the junction contained 2 bases not matched to a gene. From germline, CDR1 is MNHEY and CDR2 SMNVEV (reference sequence). This CDR3 has 14 residues. The DNA of the CDR3 is TGTGCCAGCGGACTAGCGGCAAACACCGGGGAGCTGTTTTTT. Its protein product is CASGLAANTGELFF.

This clone was found a few times. The genes are TRBV11-3 and TRBJ2-1, with 8 bases aligning to TRBD2. Germline CDR1 is SGHNT and CDR2 is YENEEA. The trim removed 3 bases at V and 4 bases at J, leaving 5 bases unmatched. This CDR3 spans 15 amino acids. The CDR3 DNA sequence: TGTGCCAGCAGCTTCAGCGGGGGACGATACAATGAGCAGTTCTTC. Translated: CASSFSGGRYNEQFF.

The chain combines TRBV11-2 with TRBJ2-1; TRBD2 matches at 11 bases. Germline assignment: CDR1 SGHAT and CDR2 FQNNGV. The CDR3 has 15 residues. After removal of 5 bases from V and 13 bases from J, the junction contained 13 bases not matched to a gene. The CDR3 DNA reads TGTGCCAGCAGCCCGCATCACCTTAGCGGGAGGGCCCAGTTCTTC. Amino acid sequence: CASSPHHLSGRAQFF.

The rearrangement joins TRBV4-1 to TRBJ1-4, with D possibly matching TRBD1 (6 bases). The CDR3 runs 15 residues. Looked up from germline, CDR1 is MGHRA and CDR2 is YSYEKL. V shed 1 base and J shed 7 bases, with 13 bases lying between them. The chain's CDR3 is CASSQGSGAGEKLFF. Written as DNA, the CDR3 is TGCGCCAGCAGCCAAGGGTCAGGGGCCGGTGAAAAACTGTTTTTT.

The chain uses TRBV27 and TRBJ2-7, with 11 bases matching TRBD2. The CDR3 is 15 amino acids. Germline CDR1 reads MNHEY; CDR2 reads SMNVEV (reference sequence). Unmatched junction bases numbered 5, after V lost 5 bases and J lost 2 bases. The CDR3 sequence is CASSHRLAGTYEQYF. The DNA of the CDR3 is TGTGCCAGCAGTCACCGACTAGCGGGGACCTACGAGCAGTACTTC.

The chain is built from TRBV5-4 and TRBJ1-2; D unresolved. The germline V and J ends were trimmed by 0 bases and 2 bases, with 8 bases remaining between them. CDR3 size: 14 residues. CDR1 is SGHNT, CDR2 YYREEE, per germline (reference sequence). CDR3 nucleotides: TGTGCCAGCAGCTTGGCAGGTCAGAACTATGGCTACACCTTC. Encoded protein: CASSLAGQNYGYTF.

This chain joins TRBV5-1 and TRBJ2-2; no definite D call. V lost 3 bases and J lost 2, with 11 bases in between. The V gene's germline CDR1 is SGHRS and CDR2 YFSETQ. This CDR3 is built from 15 residues. DNA for the CDR3: TGCGCCAGCAGCTGGGTTAGCCCTAACACCGGGGAGCTGTTTTTT. This gives the protein CASSWVSPNTGELFF.

The chain is built from TRBV19 and TRBJ2-3; TRBD2 aligns across 8 bases. This CDR3 region has 16 residues. After removal of 4 bases from V and 2 bases from J, the junction contained 8 bases not matched to a gene. Per the germline V gene, CDR1 is LNHDA and CDR2 is SQIVND (reference sequence). CDR3 nucleotide sequence: TGTGCCAGTAGTAGCCCCCGGGGGGGCCTCACAGATACGCAGTATTTT. Translated, it gives CASSSPRGGLTDTQYF.

This chain uses TRBV13 with TRBJ2-1; D not certain. Trimming left V 8 bases short and J 3 bases short, with 8 bases between. The CDR3 is 12 amino acids. Germline V gives CDR1 PRHDT, CDR2 FYEKMQ (reference sequence). The CDR3 coding sequence is TGTGCCAGCGGCGCTAGCTACAATGAGCAGTTCTTC. Its protein product is CASGASYNEQFF.

The chain combines TRBV6-6 with TRBJ2-5; TRBD1 aligns across 7 bases. Germline V gene sequence: CDR1 MNHNY, CDR2 SVGAGI (reference sequence). Unmatched junction bases numbered 7, after V lost 2 bases and J lost 4 bases. The CDR3 is 15 residues long. CDR3 loop: CASSYRQGVRETQYF. The CDR3 coding sequence is TGTGCCAGCAGTTACAGACAGGGAGTAAGAGAGACCCAGTACTTC.

The V and J genes are TRBV28 and TRBJ1-2, with 9 bases fitting TRBD1. The CDR3 length is 13 residues. V lost 9 bases to trimming and J lost 8 bases; unmatched junction nucleotides: 10. CDR1 MDHEN and CDR2 SYDVKM come from the germline V gene. CDR3 protein: CASKLQGAQGYTF. The CDR3 DNA follows: TGTGCCAGTAAACTACAGGGGGCACAGGGCTACACCTTC.

The chain has TRBV5-1 and TRBJ2-7; 11 bases are a match to TRBD2. Germline V gives CDR1 SGHRS, CDR2 YFSETQ. V lost 3 bases to trimming and J lost 7 bases; unmatched junction nucleotides: 6. The CDR3 covers 14 residues. CDR3 amino acids: CASSSTSGSGEQYF. The CDR3 DNA sequence: TGCGCCAGCAGCTCAACTAGCGGGAGTGGTGAGCAGTACTTC.

The chain employs TRBV9 and TRBJ1-4; no clear D. CDR3 length: 14 amino acids. CDR1 SGDLS and CDR2 YYNGEE come from the germline V gene. V was pared by 3 bases and J by 6 bases, with 12 bases between. In DNA form, the CDR3 reads TGTGCCAGCAGCGCTTCTCCCCCCCATGAAAAACTGTTTTTT. Its protein product is CASSASPPHEKLFF.

This sequence joins TRBV19 and TRBJ1-2; 7 nucleotides match TRBD1. Germline V gives CDR1 LNHDA, CDR2 SQIVND (reference sequence). The CDR3 totals 16 residues. The junction had 20 bases not matched to a gene; V was cut back by 9 bases and J by 7 bases. The CDR3 region has the DNA TGTGCCAGCCACGCCGACAGGGAAGGTTGGGGTAGTGGCTACACCTTC. Amino acid sequence: CASHADREGWGSGYTF.

The chain combines TRBV7-2 with TRBJ2-1, with TRBD1 identical over 9 bases. The V gene end was trimmed by 1 base and the J gene end by 9 bases; junction bases not matched to a gene: 10. CDR1 and CDR2 from the germline V gene are SGHTA and FQGNSA. This CDR3 region has 16 residues. The CDR3 here is CASSLVAGTGSSEQFF. CDR3 nucleotide sequence: TGTGCCAGCAGCTTAGTTGCCGGGACAGGGTCAAGTGAGCAGTTCTTC.

The chain joins TRBV20-1 to TRBJ2-1; 8 bases line up with TRBD1. The CDR3 has 15 residues. V shed 3 bases and J 8 bases; nucleotides not matched to a gene: 12. Germline CDR1 reads DFQATT; CDR2 reads SNEGSKA (reference sequence). CDR3 amino acids: CSASRHRGKFDEQFF. CDR3 nucleotide sequence: TGCAGTGCTAGTCGGCACAGGGGGAAATTTGATGAGCAGTTCTTC.